The present TCR beta chain was sequenced within a study of blood T cell repertoires in COVID-19. The CDR3 is made up of 13 amino acids. Trimming removed 1 base from V and 4 bases from J, with 7 bases in between. From germline, CDR1 is SEHNR and CDR2 FQNEAQ (reference sequence). Assay: immunoSEQ multiplex PCR; the TCRdb copy retains only in-frame clones and omits some. The profile shows 150,000 to 200,000 clones, more than 75% of them singletons. The V call is TRBV7-9, the J call TRBJ1-2; D remains unclear. This receptor was taken from a woman in her fifties or sixties with acute COVID-19. The sequencing input was PBMCs or T cells enriched from blood (not recorded which). Here the CDR3 reads CASSLETSYGYTF. DNA for the CDR3: TGTGCCAGCAGCTTAGAGACAAGCTATGGCTACACCTTC.